The source of this TCR beta chain is a study of Graves' ophthalmopathy and Graves' hyperthyroidism. This clonotype was picked up many times. Its antigen remains unknown. The TCR beta CDR3 regions underwent amplification from RNA transcripts. HTBI primers were employed in first-round RT-PCR, then a second-round multiplex PCR followed. TCRdb called the multiplex PCR reads again in MiXCR, with one record for every CDR3 protein. The table lists about 590,000 distinct CDR3 sequences, about two fifths of them singletons, with about 4.1% in the top ten. Germline assignment: CDR1 SGHDT and CDR2 YYEEEE. Trimming cost V 6 bases and J 5 bases; bases outside gene matches: 9. This CDR3 region has 14 residues. Hyperthyroidism cases were recent diagnoses of under 2 months' duration in people aged 18 to 65. Enrollment excluded any patients with other autoimmune diseases, uncontrolled infections, pregnancy or lactation.

Notes on the study in general: A 13-signature model separated ophthalmopathy from stable hyperthyroidism, reaching roughly 85% sensitivity and around 81% specificity cross-validated. Most expanded thyroid clonotypes above 0.001 frequency also appeared in blood.

The rearrangement joins TRBV5-6 to TRBJ2-5; TRBD1 matches 8 bases. The receptor was derived from an adult man with Graves' hyperthyroidism. Sequencing input: peripheral blood or thyroid tissue (not recorded which). The CDR3 reads CASIRTGRGETQYF. CDR3 in DNA: TGTGCCAGCATCCGGACAGGGCGTGGGGAGACCCAGTACTTC.